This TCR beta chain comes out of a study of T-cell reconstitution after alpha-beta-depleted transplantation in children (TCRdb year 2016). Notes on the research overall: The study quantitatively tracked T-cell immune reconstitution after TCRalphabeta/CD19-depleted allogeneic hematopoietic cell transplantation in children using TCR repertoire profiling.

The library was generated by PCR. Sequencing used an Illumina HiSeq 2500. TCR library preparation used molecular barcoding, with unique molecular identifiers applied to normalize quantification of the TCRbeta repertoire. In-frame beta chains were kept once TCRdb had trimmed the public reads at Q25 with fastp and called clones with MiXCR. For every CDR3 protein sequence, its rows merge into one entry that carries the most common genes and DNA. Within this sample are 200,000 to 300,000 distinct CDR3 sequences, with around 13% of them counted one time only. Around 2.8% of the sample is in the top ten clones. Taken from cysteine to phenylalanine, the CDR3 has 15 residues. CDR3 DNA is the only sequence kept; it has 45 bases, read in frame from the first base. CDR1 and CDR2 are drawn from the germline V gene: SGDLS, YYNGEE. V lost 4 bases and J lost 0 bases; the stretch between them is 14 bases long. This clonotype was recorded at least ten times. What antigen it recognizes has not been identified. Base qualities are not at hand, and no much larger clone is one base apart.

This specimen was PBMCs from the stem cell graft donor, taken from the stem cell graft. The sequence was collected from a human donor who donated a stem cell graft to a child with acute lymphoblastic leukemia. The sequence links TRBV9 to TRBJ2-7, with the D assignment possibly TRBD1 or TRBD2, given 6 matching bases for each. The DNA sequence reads TGTGCCAGCAGCTCGGGGGCCGACCGCTCCTACGAGCAGTACTTC. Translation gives CASSSGADRSYEQYF.